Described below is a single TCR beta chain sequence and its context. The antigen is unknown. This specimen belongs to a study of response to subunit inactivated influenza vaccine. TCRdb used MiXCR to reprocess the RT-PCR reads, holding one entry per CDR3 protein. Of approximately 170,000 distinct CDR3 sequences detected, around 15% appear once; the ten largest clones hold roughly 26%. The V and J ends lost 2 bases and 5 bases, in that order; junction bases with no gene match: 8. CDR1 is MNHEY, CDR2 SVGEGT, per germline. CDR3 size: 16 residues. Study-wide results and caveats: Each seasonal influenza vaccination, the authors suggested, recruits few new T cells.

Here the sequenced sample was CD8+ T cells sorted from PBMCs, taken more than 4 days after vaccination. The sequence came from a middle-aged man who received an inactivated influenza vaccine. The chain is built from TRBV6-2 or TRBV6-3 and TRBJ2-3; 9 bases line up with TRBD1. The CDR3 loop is CASSYLEGQGIDTQYF. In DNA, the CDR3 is TGTGCCAGCAGTTACCTCGAGGGACAGGGCATAGATACGCAGTATTTT.